This T cell receptor beta chain was recovered during a study of T cell responses to AZD1222 COVID-19 vaccine. General study results and limits: Females made up more of the donors, who were largely white British, and clonal diversity may have come out too low. Spike was spanned by vaccine-associated CD4 TCRs, with dominance at 160-218 and 743-854.

CDR3 length: 18 amino acids. J was trimmed by 4 bases and V by 0 bases; bases with no gene match: 9. Germline CDR1 and CDR2: LGHNA and YSLEER. Data came from immunoSEQ multiplex PCR; TCRdb stores just in-frame clones and leaves some out. The sample carries roughly 98,000 clones, approximately 84% recorded once. Second doses at about 4 or about 12 weeks were pooled. This clone was counted once. The antigen remains unidentified. This material consisted of peripheral blood, taken 28 days after the second AZD1222 dose. V and J are TRBV4-3 and TRBJ2-2; 9 bases agree with TRBD2. The receptor comes from an adult who received the AZD1222 COVID-19 vaccine. The CDR3 reads CASSQDPGVTSGTGELFF. The DNA for the CDR3 is TGCGCCAGCAGCCAAGACCCGGGTGTGACTAGCGGCACCGGGGAGCTGTTTTTT.